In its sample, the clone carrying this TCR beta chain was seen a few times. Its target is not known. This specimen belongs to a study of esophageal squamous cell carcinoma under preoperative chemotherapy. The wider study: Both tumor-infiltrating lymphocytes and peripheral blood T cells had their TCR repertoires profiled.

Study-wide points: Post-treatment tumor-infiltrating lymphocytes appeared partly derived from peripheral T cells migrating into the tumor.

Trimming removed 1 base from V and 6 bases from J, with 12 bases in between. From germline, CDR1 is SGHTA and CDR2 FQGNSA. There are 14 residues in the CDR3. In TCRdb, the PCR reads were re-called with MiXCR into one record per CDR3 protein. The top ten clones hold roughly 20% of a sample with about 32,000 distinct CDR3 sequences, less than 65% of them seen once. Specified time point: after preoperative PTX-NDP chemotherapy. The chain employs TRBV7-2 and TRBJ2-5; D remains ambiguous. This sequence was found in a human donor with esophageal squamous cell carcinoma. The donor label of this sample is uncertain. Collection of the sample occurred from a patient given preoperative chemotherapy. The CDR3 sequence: CASSLDPASKTQYF. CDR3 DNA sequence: TGTGCCAGCAGCTTAGATCCCGCCTCAAAGACCCAGTACTTC.